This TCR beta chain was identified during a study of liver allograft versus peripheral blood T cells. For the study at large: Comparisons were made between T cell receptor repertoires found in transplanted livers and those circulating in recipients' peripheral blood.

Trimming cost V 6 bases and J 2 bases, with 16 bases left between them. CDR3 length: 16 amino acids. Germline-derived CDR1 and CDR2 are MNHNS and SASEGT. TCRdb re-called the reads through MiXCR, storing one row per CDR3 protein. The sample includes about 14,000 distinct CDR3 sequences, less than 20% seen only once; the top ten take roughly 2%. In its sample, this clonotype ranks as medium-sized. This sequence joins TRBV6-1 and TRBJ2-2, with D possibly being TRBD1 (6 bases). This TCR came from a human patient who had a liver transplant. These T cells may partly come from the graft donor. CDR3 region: CASRGPGHPNTGELFF. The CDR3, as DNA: TGTGCCAGCAGGGGGCCGGGACACCCAAACACCGGGGAGCTGTTTTTT.